Listed below are T cell receptor beta chains from one sample, sequenced in a study of PD-L1 blockade in urothelial cancer. Some clones are missing from TCRdb's copy, which holds only in-frame ones; the method was immunoSEQ multiplex PCR. This sample has 95,000 to 100,000 clones, with around 86% found just once. This sample comprised PBMCs, obtained around atezolizumab (anti-PD-L1) treatment. These receptors all come from a man aged 55 to 70 with urothelial cancer. Both conserved end residues are part of each CDR3. The D gene is left open where the match is weak. Clone size is given for some rows only: seen once, a few or many times, or a class if the clone is expanded.

j_call: TRBJ1-2; v_call: TRBV4-1; d_call: -; clone_size: -; cdr3_nt: TGCGCCAGCAGCCAAGAGGGGCACGGGCAGAACTATGGCTACACCTTC; cdr3_aa: CASSQEGHGQNYGYTF
j_call: TRBJ2-1; v_call: TRBV18; d_call: TRBD2; clone_size: -; cdr3_nt: TGTGCCAGCTCACTTACTCGAGGAGCGGGAGGATCCAATGAGCAGTTCTTC; cdr3_aa: CASSLTRGAGGSNEQFF
j_call: TRBJ2-7; v_call: TRBV30; d_call: -; clone_size: -; cdr3_nt: TGTGCCTGGACCGCAGGGAGGATCAACGAGCAGTACTTC; cdr3_aa: CAWTAGRINEQYF
j_call: TRBJ2-5; v_call: TRBV6-1; d_call: -; clone_size: -; cdr3_nt: TGTGCCAGCAGTGACAGGGGCCTCCAAGAGACCCAGTACTTC; cdr3_aa: CASSDRGLQETQYF
j_call: TRBJ1-1; v_call: TRBV6-1; d_call: -; clone_size: -; cdr3_nt: TGTGCCAGCAGTCATGGCAGGACTGAAGCTTTCTTT; cdr3_aa: CASSHGRTEAFF
j_call: TRBJ1-2; v_call: TRBV6-6; d_call: TRBD1; clone_size: -; cdr3_nt: TGTGCCAGCAGTCAGGACAGGCAATACACCTTC; cdr3_aa: CASSQDRQYTF
j_call: TRBJ2-5; v_call: TRBV28; d_call: -; clone_size: -; cdr3_nt: TGTGCCAGCAGTACTCTTTCTAGACAGCACCAAGAGACCCAGTACTTC; cdr3_aa: CASSTLSRQHQETQYF
j_call: TRBJ2-3; v_call: TRBV5-4; d_call: -; clone_size: -; cdr3_nt: TGTGCCAGCAGCTTAGGGGAAGGTACGCAGTATTTT; cdr3_aa: CASSLGEGTQYF
j_call: TRBJ1-5; v_call: TRBV4-1; d_call: TRBD1; clone_size: -; cdr3_nt: TGCGCCAGCAGCCGAGAAGGGACAGCAACTAATCAGCCCCAGCATTTT; cdr3_aa: CASSREGTATNQPQHF
j_call: TRBJ2-1; v_call: TRBV5-4; d_call: TRBD2; clone_size: -; cdr3_nt: TGTGCCAGCAGCGTAGGACTAGCGGGAGCCCGCGAGGATGAGCAGTTCTTC; cdr3_aa: CASSVGLAGAREDEQFF
j_call: TRBJ1-5; v_call: TRBV11-2; d_call: -; clone_size: -; cdr3_nt: TGTGCCAGCAGCTTAGATGGGTCTAGGCCCCAGCATTTT; cdr3_aa: CASSLDGSRPQHF
j_call: TRBJ2-7; v_call: TRBV5-6; d_call: TRBD2; clone_size: -; cdr3_nt: TGTGCCAGCAGCTTAATAGCGGGGGGGCGGAGCGACGAGCAGTACTTC; cdr3_aa: CASSLIAGGRSDEQYF
j_call: TRBJ2-1; v_call: TRBV15; d_call: TRBD1; clone_size: -; cdr3_nt: TGTGCCACCAGCAGTTACCCCGGGACAGAATTATACAATGAGCAGTTCTTC; cdr3_aa: CATSSYPGTELYNEQFF
j_call: TRBJ2-1; v_call: TRBV2; d_call: TRBD2; clone_size: -; cdr3_nt: TGTGCCAGCATCGGGACTAGCGGATACAATGAGCAGTTCTTC; cdr3_aa: CASIGTSGYNEQFF
j_call: TRBJ2-5; v_call: TRBV29-1; d_call: TRBD1; clone_size: few; cdr3_nt: TGCAGCGTTCAGGGGGCTGGCCAAGAGACCCAGTACTTC; cdr3_aa: CSVQGAGQETQYF
j_call: TRBJ2-7; v_call: TRBV27; d_call: -; clone_size: -; cdr3_nt: TGTGCCAGCAGCCTTAGGGGGGGGCTGGGCGAGCAGTACTTC; cdr3_aa: CASSLRGGLGEQYF
j_call: TRBJ2-1; v_call: TRBV10-2; d_call: -; clone_size: once; cdr3_nt: TGCGCCAGCAGTGAGTCGGCGGACTGGGAGCAGTTCTTC; cdr3_aa: CASSESADWEQFF
j_call: TRBJ2-1; v_call: TRBV6-1; d_call: -; clone_size: -; cdr3_nt: TGTGCCAGCAGTGAAGCCGCGATGAGTGAGCAGTTCTTC; cdr3_aa: CASSEAAMSEQFF
j_call: TRBJ2-1; v_call: TRBV6-5; d_call: TRBD2; clone_size: -; cdr3_nt: TGTGCCACCTTAGCGGGGGCCTACAATGAGCAGTTCTTC; cdr3_aa: CATLAGAYNEQFF
j_call: TRBJ1-3; v_call: TRBV28; d_call: -; clone_size: -; cdr3_nt: TGTGCCAGCAGTTTAAATGGGCAGTCTGGAAACACCATATATTTT; cdr3_aa: CASSLNGQSGNTIYF
j_call: TRBJ2-3; v_call: TRBV10-3; d_call: -; clone_size: -; cdr3_nt: TGTGCCATTCGAGGGCTTAGCACAGATACGCAGTATTTT; cdr3_aa: CAIRGLSTDTQYF
j_call: TRBJ2-5; v_call: TRBV7-3; d_call: TRBD2; clone_size: -; cdr3_nt: TGTGCCAGCAGCTTGGCTAGCGGGAGCTGGGAGACCCAGTACTTC; cdr3_aa: CASSLASGSWETQYF
j_call: TRBJ1-1; v_call: TRBV7-3; d_call: -; clone_size: -; cdr3_nt: TGTGCCAGCAGCTTAACGTTCGGTAGCACTGAAGCTTTCTTT; cdr3_aa: CASSLTFGSTEAFF
j_call: TRBJ2-3; v_call: TRBV28; d_call: -; clone_size: -; cdr3_nt: TGTGCCAGCAGTTACAGGGGAGGTGGCACAGATACGCAGTATTTT; cdr3_aa: CASSYRGGGTDTQYF